These 8 T cell receptor beta chains share one sample of origin, sequenced in a study of cytomegalovirus exposure and HLA in healthy donors. The repertoire was sequenced with immunoSEQ multiplex PCR; TCRdb's copy has only in-frame clones and lacks some. Among some 170,000 clones listed, 80% to 90% were seen once. The material sequenced was PBMCs. The receptors were gathered from a woman aged 25-40 years in good health and CMV-seronegative.

This chain uses TRBV21-1 with TRBJ2-7; TRBD1 is taken as the D call from the table, unchecked against the DNA. TRBV21-1 corresponds to a pseudogene. This CDR3 is built from 14 residues. CDR3 nucleotide sequence: TGTGCCAGCAGCAAGACAGGGCATAGTCTCGAGCAGTACTTC. It yields the protein CASSKTGHSLEQYF.

The chain couples TRBV18 to TRBJ1-5, with a tentative D call TRBD1 (5 bases). The CDR3 contains 15 residues. Germline CDR1 is KGHSH and CDR2 is LQKENI. Trimming shortened V by 3 bases and J by 1 base, and 10 bases separated the two germline ends. Written as DNA, the CDR3 is TGTGCCAGCTCACCTGAGCGGGGGAGCAATCAGCCCCAGCATTTT. This encodes CASSPERGSNQPQHF.

The J gene is TRBJ2-5, the V gene TRBV29-1; D is perhaps TRBD2 (5 bases). Trimming pared 3 bases from V and 5 bases from J, leaving 16 bases between. Per the germline V gene, CDR1 is SQVTM and CDR2 is ANQGSEA. The CDR3 loop spans 14 amino acids. This CDR3 is CSVDLDGNLETQYF. CDR3 coding DNA: TGCAGCGTTGATCTAGACGGGAACTTGGAGACCCAGTACTTC.

J is TRBJ2-5 and V is TRBV4-1, with D possibly matching TRBD1 (5 bases). The germline V and J ends were trimmed by 6 bases and 1 base, with 15 bases remaining between them. Germline assignment: CDR1 MGHRA and CDR2 YSYEKL. This CDR3 spans 15 amino acids. The CDR3 DNA is TGCGCCAGCAGTCTCTTTAGTGGGGCCCAAGAGACCCAGTACTTC. Protein: CASSLFSGAQETQYF.

The genes are TRBV27 and TRBJ2-5; TRBD1 might be the D (5 bases). The CDR3 runs to 15 residues. Trimming left V 4 bases short and J 2 bases short, with 14 bases between. Germline CDR1 MNHEY, CDR2 SMNVEV (reference sequence). CDR3 coding DNA: TGTGCCAGCAGTTATCTCCAGGGTTATCAAGAGACCCAGTACTTC. It yields the protein CASSYLQGYQETQYF.

The chain links TRBV7-2 to TRBJ2-7; 10 bases fit TRBD1. Germline CDR1 is SGHTA and CDR2 is FQGNSA. Losses at the gene ends were 5 bases for V and 4 bases for J; bases not matched to a gene: 2. The CDR3 has 13 amino acids. CDR3 in amino acids: CASSVGQGYEQYF. The CDR3 nucleotides read TGTGCCAGCAGCGTGGGACAGGGGTACGAGCAGTACTTC.

The rearrangement uses TRBV2 and TRBJ2-3, with TRBD2 identical over 7 bases. This CDR3 comprises 15 residues. CDR1 SNHLY and CDR2 FYNNEI come from the germline V gene. V lost 1 base and J lost 1; bases outside the gene matches: 2. The CDR3 bases are TGTGCCAGCAGTGAAGGGGCGGGGGGCACAGATACGCAGTATTTT. Encoded protein: CASSEGAGGTDTQYF.

This sequence joins TRBV11-2 and TRBJ1-4; 9 bases agree with TRBD1. The CDR3 has 13 residues. V lost 8 bases and J lost 12; bases outside the gene matches: 10. Germline values: CDR1 SGHAT, CDR2 FQNNGV. In DNA, the CDR3 is TGTGCCAGCGGCCTACCGAGGGACAGGGAACTGTTTTTT. It encodes CASGLPRDRELFF. The full variable domain, with the rest looked up from reference TRBV11-2 and TRBJ1-4, is EAGVAQSPRYKIIEKRQSVAFWCNPISGHATLYWYQQILGQGPKLLIQFQNNGVVDDSQLPKDRFSAERLKGVDSTLKIQPAKLEDSAVYLCASGLPRDRELFFGSGTQLSVL.